This TCR beta chain was captured in a study of CD8 T cells in Susac syndrome. RNA amounts of roughly 0.45 to 1 ug underwent reverse transcription with random hexamers. Multiplex PCR with immunoSEQ amplified the TCR beta CDR3 across 54 Vbeta and 13 Jbeta. TCRdb fed the immunoSEQ multiplex PCR reads into MiXCR, producing one record per CDR3 protein. This table has 130,000 or so distinct CDR3 sequences, 90% to 95% appearing once. CDR1 is SQVTM, CDR2 ANQGSEA, per germline. The CDR3 spans 13 residues. Trimming took off 0 bases at V and 7 bases at J, with 12 bases between the two ends. CD8+ and CD4+ T cells taken from blood had their TCR beta sequenced. Those who served as multiple sclerosis controls were treatment-naive patients with stable or active relapsing-remitting disease. Bulk CD8+ and CD4+ cells came from magnetic negative isolation; CD8+ TEMRA by FACS.

Sequenced material: CD8+ T cells from PBMCs. This TCR derives from a human donor with multiple sclerosis. The rearrangement links TRBV29-1 to TRBJ2-5, with TRBD2 as a possible D gene (6 bases). CDR3 nucleotides: TGCAGCGTTGAAGAATCGGGGGACGGGACCCAGTACTTC. Protein product: CSVEESGDGTQYF.